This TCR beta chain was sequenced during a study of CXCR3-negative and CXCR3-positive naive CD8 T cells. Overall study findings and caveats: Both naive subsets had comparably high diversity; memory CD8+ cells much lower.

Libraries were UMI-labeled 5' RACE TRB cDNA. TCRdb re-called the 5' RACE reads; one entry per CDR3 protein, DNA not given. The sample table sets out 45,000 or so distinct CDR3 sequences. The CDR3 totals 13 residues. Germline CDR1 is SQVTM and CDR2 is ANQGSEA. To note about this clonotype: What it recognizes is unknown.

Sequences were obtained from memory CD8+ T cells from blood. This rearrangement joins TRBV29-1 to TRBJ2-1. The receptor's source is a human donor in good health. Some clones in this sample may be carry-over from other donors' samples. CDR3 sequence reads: CSGREFSYNEQFF.